Each of the 17 T cell receptor beta chains below was sequenced from the same sample in a study of T cell repertoires in cytomegalovirus infection. TCRdb reanalysed the reads using MiXCR and keeps one entry per CDR3 protein. The repertoire holds roughly 990,000 distinct CDR3 sequences, with 30% to 40% as singletons. These receptors lack a known antigen. The source was cultured CD8+ T cells from PBMCs, collected from culture after CMV antigen stimulation. The receptors derive from a human donor in good health (CMV status not recorded). Some clones in this sample may be carry-over from other donors' samples.

This clonotype was picked up a small number of times. The CDR3 loop reads CASSLAGQGPIPPLHF. CDR3 DNA sequence: TGTGCCAGCAGCTTGGCCGGGCAGGGGCCCATTCCACCCCTCCACTTT. V and J are TRBV5-6 and TRBJ1-6; D might be TRBD1 (6 bases). CDR1 and CDR2 (germline): SGHDT, YYEEEE. Trimming cost V 0 bases and J 11 bases, with 18 bases left between them. This CDR3 comprises 16 residues.

This clonotype was seen a handful of times. The rearrangement uses TRBV27 and TRBJ1-1; D may be TRBD1 (6 bases). Trimming removed 5 bases at V and 3 bases at J, with 16 bases between. CDR3 length: 15 amino acids. The germline V gene encodes CDR1 MNHEY and CDR2 SMNVEV (reference sequence). The CDR3: CASSPPDSTYTEAFF. Here the CDR3 DNA reads TGTGCCAGCAGTCCTCCGGACAGCACATACACTGAAGCTTTCTTT.

This chain links TRBV19 with TRBJ1-5; no clear D gene. Trimming took off 3 bases at V and 7 bases at J, with 10 bases between the two ends. The CDR3 runs to 13 residues. The germline gives CDR1 LNHDA, CDR2 SQIVND (reference sequence). The CDR3, as DNA: TGTGCCAGTAGTATCAGTATCGGGCAGCCCCAGCATTTT. It is translated as CASSISIGQPQHF.

This clonotype was counted between two and nine times. The J gene is TRBJ2-3, the V gene TRBV4-1; D not certain. Trimming took off 0 bases at V and 4 bases at J, with 14 bases between the two ends. Germline lookup yields CDR1 MGHRA and CDR2 YSYEKL. This CDR3 has 16 amino acids. The DNA for the CDR3 is TGCGCCAGCAGCCAAGATCTGGGCGCGTGGTCAGATACGCAGTATTTT. This encodes CASSQDLGAWSDTQYF.

The rearrangement links TRBV19 to TRBJ1-6; D not certain. Per the germline V gene, CDR1 is LNHDA and CDR2 is SQIVND (reference sequence). The CDR3 runs 14 residues. The V end lost 1 base, the J end lost 0 bases, and 1 base lay between the germline ends. The CDR3 region is CASSIGSYNSPLHF. The CDR3 DNA reads as TGTGCCAGTAGTATAGGCTCCTATAATTCACCCCTCCACTTT.

The chain has TRBV12-5 and TRBJ2-5, with no clear D. V was shortened by 3 bases and J by 2 bases, with 16 bases between the two germline ends. The germline CDR1 and CDR2 sequences are LGHNT and FRNRAP. CDR3 length: 16 amino acids. CDR3 DNA: TGTGCTAGTGGTTTTGGGGTAATGTGGGGACAAGAGACCCAGTACTTC. It is translated as CASGFGVMWGQETQYF.

This clonotype occurred a few times. The V call is TRBV28, the J call TRBJ1-4; 9 bases match TRBD1. Trimming removed 5 bases from V and 4 bases from J; junction bases left unmatched: 2. Germline lookup yields CDR1 MDHEN and CDR2 SYDVKM. The CDR3 is made up of 14 amino acids. CDR3 bases: TGTGCCAGCAGTCGGACAGGGGATAATGAAAAACTGTTTTTT. Translating gives CASSRTGDNEKLFF.

This clonotype was detected ten times or more. This chain connects TRBV5-6 to TRBJ2-1, with D perhaps TRBD1 or TRBD2 (5 bases each). The CDR3 loop spans 16 amino acids. V was trimmed by 2 bases and J by 0 bases, leaving 12 bases between them. Looked up from germline, CDR1 is SGHDT and CDR2 is YYEEEE. CDR3 DNA sequence: TGTGCCAGCAGCTTATGGGGGTACCGCTCCTACAATGAGCAGTTCTTC. The encoded protein is CASSLWGYRSYNEQFF.

In its sample, this clonotype was seen many times. The rearrangement uses TRBV7-6 and TRBJ1-6, with no clear D. The CDR3 spans 13 residues. Germline V gives CDR1 SGHVS, CDR2 FNYEAQ. V lost 3 bases, J lost 6 bases, and 6 bases lay in between. CDR3 amino acids: CASSLVSNSPLHF. CDR3 coding DNA: TGTGCCAGCAGCTTGGTTTCTAATTCACCCCTCCACTTT. Full variable domain (outside the CDR3, taken from reference TRBV7-6 and TRBJ1-6): GAGVSQSPRYKVTKRGQDVALRCDPISGHVSLYWYRQALGQGPEFLTYFNYEAQQDKSGLPNDRFSAERPEGSISTLTIQRTEQRDSAMYRCASSLVSNSPLHFGNGTRLTVT.

This clonotype was picked up a small number of times. The genes are TRBV10-2 and TRBJ2-1; 7 nucleotides match TRBD2. Unmatched junction bases numbered 6, after V lost 4 bases and J lost 3 bases. Germline V lookup: CDR1 WSHSY, CDR2 SAAADI. This CDR3 spans 15 amino acids. This CDR3 reads CASSVGLDYYNEQFF. In DNA form, the CDR3 reads TGCGCCAGCAGTGTAGGACTAGACTACTACAATGAGCAGTTCTTC.

This clonotype was found a few times. J is TRBJ2-1 and V is TRBV27, with 9 bases aligning to TRBD2. The trim removed 6 bases at V and 10 bases at J, leaving 10 bases unmatched. Germline V gene sequence: CDR1 MNHEY, CDR2 SMNVEV (reference sequence). The CDR3 is 14 amino acids. The CDR3 loop is CASRLAGAALEQFF. DNA for the CDR3: TGTGCCAGCAGGTTAGCGGGGGCTGCCCTAGAGCAGTTCTTC.

The chain couples TRBV5-1 to TRBJ1-2; 7 bases match TRBD1. Germline CDR1 SGHRS, CDR2 YFSETQ. The CDR3 spans 13 residues. V lost 4 bases to trimming and J lost 6 bases; unmatched junction nucleotides: 6. The CDR3 DNA is TGCGCCAGCAGCCCGGGACAGATGGATGGCTACACCTTC. It yields the protein CASSPGQMDGYTF.

This clonotype was detected many times. The J gene is TRBJ2-1, the V gene TRBV7-8; possible D gene TRBD2, 7 bases. V lost 0 bases, J lost 5 bases, and 26 bases lay in between. CDR3 size: 20 residues. Germline lookup yields CDR1 SGHVS and CDR2 FQNEAQ. This CDR3 is CASSLAGLNGGLWNNNEQFF. CDR3 DNA: TGTGCCAGCAGCTTAGCGGGGTTGAACGGGGGGCTCTGGAACAACAATGAGCAGTTCTTC.

Only a few counts were recorded for this clonotype. The V gene is TRBV19, the J gene TRBJ1-5; 7 bases fit TRBD1. V shed 6 bases, J shed 5 bases, and the junction held 16 bases outside the gene matches. This CDR3 has 17 amino acids. From germline, CDR1 is LNHDA and CDR2 SQIVND (reference sequence). The chain's CDR3 is CASSDMVGGGAYQPQHF. The CDR3 nucleotides are TGTGCCAGTAGCGACATGGTTGGAGGGGGCGCGTATCAGCCCCAGCATTTT. The complete variable domain, with remaining parts taken from reference TRBV19 and TRBJ1-5, reads DGGITQSPKYLFRKEGQNVTLSCEQNLNHDAMYWYRQDPGQGLRLIYYSQIVNDFQKGDIAEGYSVSREKKESFPLTVTSAQKNPTAFYLCASSDMVGGGAYQPQHFGDGTRLSIL.

In this sample, this clonotype turned up a few times. J is TRBJ2-5 and V is TRBV6-4, with D possibly TRBD1 on 6 matching bases. This CDR3 is 15 amino acids long. Germline values: CDR1 MRHNA, CDR2 SNTAGT. The V end was cut by 3 bases, the J end by 5 bases, with 16 bases between. The CDR3 sequence is CASSERDKPTETQYF. The CDR3 DNA is TGTGCCAGCAGTGAAAGGGACAAGCCCACGGAGACCCAGTACTTC.

V is TRBV7-9 and J is TRBJ1-2, with 8 bases lining up with TRBD1. This CDR3 spans 14 amino acids. CDR1 and CDR2 (germline): SEHNR, FQNEAQ (reference sequence). Trimming removed 6 bases from V and 2 bases from J; junction bases left unmatched: 5. Here the CDR3 reads CASRGDRINYGYTF. In nucleotides, the CDR3 is TGTGCCAGCAGAGGGGACAGGATAAACTATGGCTACACCTTC. The whole variable domain, remainder taken from reference TRBV7-9 and TRBJ1-2, is DTGVSQNPRHKITKRGQNVTFRCDPISEHNRLYWYRQTLGQGPEFLTYFQNEAQLEKSRLLSDRFSAERPKGSFSTLEIQRTEQGDSAMYLCASRGDRINYGYTFGSGTRLTVV.

This clonotype has a handful of counts. V is TRBV6-5 and J is TRBJ2-5, with 8 bases aligning to TRBD1. CDR3 length equals 19 residues. CDR1 MNHEY and CDR2 SVGAGI come from the germline V gene. V shed 2 bases, J shed 2 bases, and the junction held 16 bases outside the gene matches. The CDR3 spells CASSYLRRAGGDGQETQYF. The CDR3 coding sequence is TGTGCCAGCAGTTACCTCAGGAGGGCAGGGGGCGATGGTCAAGAGACCCAGTACTTC.